This T cell receptor (beta chain) was sequenced for a study of OX40 agonist ivuxolimab in advanced cancers. Background on the study: Aged about 23 to 90 with a mean of approximately 57 years, they were less than 90% male.

Study-wide results and limits: The antigens recognized by the expanded peripheral T cells, that is their antigen specificity, were not determined.

Some clones are missing from TCRdb's copy, which holds only in-frame ones; the method was immunoSEQ multiplex PCR. The repertoire has some 100,000 clones, around 90% of them found once; the top ten carry around 0.15%. Germline V lookup: CDR1 LNHDA, CDR2 SQIVND (reference sequence). V was clipped by 1 base and J by 0 bases, with 7 bases between them. The CDR3 sequence is 15 residues long. Remarks on this clone: The antigen remains undetermined.

This sample comprised CD4+ or CD8+ T cells sorted from blood, obtained in a trial of the OX40 agonist ivuxolimab. The J gene is TRBJ1-3, the V gene TRBV19, with D hard to call. The sequence was collected from an adult with an advanced solid tumor such as melanoma, head and neck, liver or kidney cancer. CDR3 in amino acids: CASSIVYGSGNTIYF. The CDR3, as DNA: TGTGCCAGTAGTATAGTTTATGGCTCTGGAAACACCATATATTTT.